The 18 T cell receptor beta chains below all came from one sample that was sequenced in a study of naive and memory T cell subsets. Two oligonucleotides, mixed equimolar, formed the beta constant-region primer covering TRBC1 and TRBC2. MiXCR, applied by TCRdb to the UMI-ligation and nested PCR reads, yields one record per CDR3 protein. The repertoire holds 140,000 to 150,000 distinct CDR3 sequences, with approximately 15% as singletons. Sequencing was performed on naive CD4+ T cells from blood. The receptors here all came from a human donor in good health.

V usage is TRBV2 and J usage is TRBJ2-5; the match to TRBD1 covers 11 bases. Germline CDR1 is SNHLY and CDR2 is FYNNEI. The CDR3 covers 15 residues. The J segment lost 3 bases and the V segment lost 7 bases, leaving 7 bases of the junction unmatched. This CDR3 reads CASMVDRGREETQYF. The CDR3, as DNA: TGTGCCAGCATGGTGGACAGGGGGCGTGAAGAGACCCAGTACTTC.

The genes are TRBV28 and TRBJ2-2, with D unresolved. Per the germline V gene, CDR1 is MDHEN and CDR2 is SYDVKM. CDR3 size: 15 residues. V lost 4 bases and J lost 6, with 15 bases in between. Here the CDR3 DNA reads TGTGCCAGCAGTTCACTGGTTGAGTCGCCCGGGGAGCTGTTTTTT. It is translated as CASSSLVESPGELFF.

This clonotype has more than one count but fewer than ten. The chain employs TRBV6-2 or TRBV6-3 and TRBJ2-1; TRBD2 matches at 9 bases. With V trimmed by 0 bases and J by 14 bases, 8 bases remained unmatched. The CDR3 is made up of 14 amino acids. Germline V gives CDR1 MNHEY, CDR2 SVGEGT. The CDR3: CASSYSTSGKGKFF. CDR3 bases: TGTGCCAGCAGTTACTCGACTAGCGGAAAAGGGAAGTTCTTC.

This chain joins TRBV29-1 and TRBJ2-5, with D hard to call. Per germline, CDR1 SQVTM and CDR2 ANQGSEA. This CDR3 has 11 residues. Trimming stripped 5 bases from V and 5 bases from J, with 9 bases between. In DNA, the CDR3 is TGCAGCGTTAAACTTCAGGAGACCCAGTACTTC. Its protein is CSVKLQETQYF.

V usage is TRBV12-3 or TRBV12-4 and J usage is TRBJ1-3; D perhaps matches TRBD1 (5 bases). V lost 6 bases and J lost 2, with 14 bases in between. This CDR3 is 15 amino acids long. The CDR3 sequence is CASSRDFAPGNTIYF. The DNA of the CDR3 is TGTGCCAGCAGCAGGGACTTCGCGCCTGGAAACACCATATATTTT.

The V and J genes are TRBV18 and TRBJ2-3; TRBD2 aligns across 8 bases. The germline V gene encodes CDR1 KGHSH and CDR2 LQKENI. With V trimmed by 3 bases and J by 1 base, 9 bases remained unmatched. The CDR3 extends over 17 amino acids. The CDR3 DNA sequence: TGTGCCAGCTCACCGATGATAGCGGGAAGCGGCACAGATACGCAGTATTTT. Translating it yields CASSPMIAGSGTDTQYF.

This clonotype was observed a few times. The V call is TRBV20-1, the J call TRBJ2-5, with 7 bases aligning to TRBD1. The length of the CDR3 is 14 residues. J was trimmed by 4 bases and V by 6 bases; bases with no gene match: 11. Germline CDR1 reads DFQATT; CDR2 reads SNEGSKA (reference sequence). This CDR3 reads CSAQARTGVETQYF. The CDR3, as DNA: TGCAGTGCGCAAGCCCGTACAGGGGTAGAGACCCAGTACTTC.

This clonotype was counted a few times. The gene calls are TRBV2 and TRBJ2-6; no reliable D call. The CDR3 is made up of 15 amino acids. Trimming cost V 6 bases and J 0 bases, with 9 bases left between them. Germline CDR1 reads SNHLY; CDR2 reads FYNNEI. This chain's CDR3 is CASSESVSGANVLTF. CDR3 nucleotides: TGTGCCAGCAGCGAATCCGTCTCTGGGGCCAACGTCCTGACTTTC.

This clonotype was counted a few times. V is TRBV29-1 and J is TRBJ1-1; D gene unclear. This CDR3 spans 11 amino acids. Germline values: CDR1 SQVTM, CDR2 ANQGSEA. Trimming pared 3 bases from V and 11 bases from J, leaving 13 bases between. The CDR3 is CSVELGLGAFF. CDR3 bases: TGCAGCGTTGAGCTGGGCCTGGGGGCTTTCTTT. The whole variable domain, filled in from reference TRBV29-1 and TRBJ1-1, reads SAVISQKPSRDICQRGTSLTIQCQVDSQVTMMFWYRQQPGQSLTLIATANQGSEATYESGFVIDKFPISRPNLTFSTLTVSNMSPEDSSIYLCSVELGLGAFFGQGTRLTVV.

The chain has TRBV20-1 and TRBJ2-3, with D possibly TRBD2 on 5 matching bases. The CDR3 runs 14 residues. V lost 2 bases to trimming and J lost 2 bases, with 11 bases between them. CDR1 and CDR2 (germline): DFQATT, SNEGSKA (reference sequence). CDR3 loop: CSARISGSTDTQYF. In DNA form, the CDR3 reads TGCAGTGCTAGAATCAGCGGCTCCACAGATACGCAGTATTTT.

J is TRBJ2-7 and V is TRBV11-1; D uncertain. Deletions cut 1 base from V and 3 bases from J, with 10 bases between. The CDR3 has 14 residues. CDR1 and CDR2 from the germline V gene are SGHAT and FQDESV (reference sequence). The CDR3 region is CASSLEPGNYEQYF. For the CDR3, the DNA is TGTGCCAGCAGCTTAGAGCCTGGCAACTACGAGCAGTACTTC.

In this sample, this clonotype turned up a few times. CDR3 loop: CASSSRDRAQPQHF. CDR3 coding DNA: TGTGCCAGCAGCTCCCGGGACAGGGCTCAGCCCCAGCATTTT. The rearrangement links TRBV5-6 to TRBJ1-5; 9 nucleotides line up with TRBD1. This CDR3 is 14 amino acids long. Germline CDR1 is SGHDT and CDR2 is YYEEEE. The V segment lost 3 bases and the J segment 6 bases; nucleotides outside the gene matches: 4.

V is TRBV24-1 and J is TRBJ2-7; possible D gene TRBD1, 5 bases. CDR3 length: 13 residues. Germline CDR1 KGHDR, CDR2 SFDVKD. V lost 4 bases to trimming and J lost 2 bases, with 8 bases between them. The CDR3 nucleotides are TGTGCCACCAGTGAAACAGGCCCCTACGAGCAGTACTTC. It yields the protein CATSETGPYEQYF.

This clonotype was counted a few times. The chain employs TRBV12-5 and TRBJ2-1, with 11 bases identical to TRBD2. Germline CDR1 reads LGHNT; CDR2 reads FRNRAP. Unmatched junction bases numbered 3, after V lost 9 bases and J lost 5 bases. The CDR3 totals 13 residues. CDR3 nucleotide sequence: TGTGCTAGCACTAGCGGGAGCCACAATGAGCAGTTCTTC. Translated, it gives CASTSGSHNEQFF.

This sequence joins TRBV7-8 and TRBJ1-1; unclear D gene. Germline V gene lookup returns CDR1 SGHVS and CDR2 FQNEAQ. The CDR3 sequence is 15 residues long. Trimming pared 1 base from V and 1 base from J, leaving 10 bases between. In nucleotides, the CDR3 is TGTGCCAGCAGCTTAGGTGAACTGGGGAACACTGAAGCTTTCTTT. It is translated as CASSLGELGNTEAFF.

This sequence joins TRBV20-1 and TRBJ1-5, with 8 bases aligning to TRBD1. V lost 6 bases, J lost 1 base, and 8 bases stayed unmatched. Looked up from germline, CDR1 is DFQATT and CDR2 is SNEGSKA (reference sequence). CDR3 size: 15 residues. The CDR3 sequence is CSAAPGQGSNQPQHF. For the CDR3, the DNA is TGCAGTGCCGCCCCTGGACAGGGCAGCAATCAGCCCCAGCATTTT.

The chain uses TRBV11-2 and TRBJ2-5, with unresolved D. The CDR3 spans 13 residues. Trimming cost V 3 bases and J 5 bases, with 10 bases left between them. The V gene's germline CDR1 is SGHAT and CDR2 FQNNGV. Here the CDR3 reads CASSFTLRETQYF. The CDR3 DNA reads as TGTGCCAGCAGCTTCACGCTAAGGGAGACCCAGTACTTC. Using reference TRBV11-2 and TRBJ2-5 for the parts outside the CDR3, the full variable domain is EAGVAQSPRYKIIEKRQSVAFWCNPISGHATLYWYQQILGQGPKLLIQFQNNGVVDDSQLPKDRFSAERLKGVDSTLKIQPAKLEDSAVYLCASSFTLRETQYFGPGTRLLVL.

In this sample, this clonotype turned up a few times. The J gene is TRBJ2-1, the V gene TRBV30, with TRBD2 identical over 7 bases. The CDR3 has 14 amino acids. V lost 1 base to trimming and J lost 7 bases; unmatched junction nucleotides: 7. Germline V gives CDR1 GTSNPN, CDR2 SVGIG (reference sequence). CDR3 sequence: CAWSGPAGKNEQFF. The CDR3 bases are TGTGCCTGGAGTGGGCCAGCGGGAAAGAATGAGCAGTTCTTC.